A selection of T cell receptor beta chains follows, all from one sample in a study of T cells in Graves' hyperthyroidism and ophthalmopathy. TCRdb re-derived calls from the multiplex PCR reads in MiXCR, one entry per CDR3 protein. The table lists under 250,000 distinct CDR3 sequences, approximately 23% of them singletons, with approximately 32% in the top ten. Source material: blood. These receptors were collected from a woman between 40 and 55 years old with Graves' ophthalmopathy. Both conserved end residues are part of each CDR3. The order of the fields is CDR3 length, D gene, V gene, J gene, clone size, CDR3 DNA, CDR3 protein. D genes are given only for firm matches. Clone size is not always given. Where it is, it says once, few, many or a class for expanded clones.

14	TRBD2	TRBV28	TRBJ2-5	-	TGTGCCAGCAGTATCCTGACTAGCGGGGAGACCCAGTACTTC	CASSILTSGETQYF
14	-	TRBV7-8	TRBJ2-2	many	TGTGCCAGCAGCTTAACACGCTGGACCGGGGAGCTGTTTTTT	CASSLTRWTGELFF
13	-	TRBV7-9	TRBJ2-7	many	TGTGCCAGCAGCGGACGGGACTCCTACGAGCAGTACTTC	CASSGRDSYEQYF
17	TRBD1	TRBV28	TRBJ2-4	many	TGTGCCAGCAGTTTTCTTTCCCGACAGGGGGCCAAAAACATTCAGTACTTC	CASSFLSRQGAKNIQYF
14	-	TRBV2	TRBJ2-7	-	TGTGCCAGCAGTGAAGTTCCGGGAACCTACGAGCAGTACTTC	CASSEVPGTYEQYF
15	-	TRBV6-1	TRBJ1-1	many	TGTGCCAGCACCAACGAATGGGGGATGGGAGCTGAAGCTTTCTTT	CASTNEWGMGAEAFF
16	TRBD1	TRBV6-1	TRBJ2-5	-	TGTGCCAGCACCGTAACCGGGACAGGGGGCGGGGAGACCCAGTACTTC	CASTVTGTGGGETQYF
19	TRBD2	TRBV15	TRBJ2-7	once	TGTGCCACCAGCCCGGGCCAGGCTTATTGGGAGGGTCGAAGCTACGAGCAGTACTTC	CATSPGQAYWEGRSYEQYF
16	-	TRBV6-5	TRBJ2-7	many	TGTGCCAGCAGCCCGACGGGGAGGGGGAAGGATTACGAGCAGTACTTC	CASSPTGRGKDYEQYF
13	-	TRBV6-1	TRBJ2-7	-	TGTGCCAGCAGTGAAGCGGGTCGGTACGAGCAGTACTTC	CASSEAGRYEQYF
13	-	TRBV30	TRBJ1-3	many	TGTGCCTGGAGTGTAGGTTCTGGAAACACCATATATTTT	CAWSVGSGNTIYF
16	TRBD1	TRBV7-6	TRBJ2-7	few	TGTGCCAGCAGCCCTTCTACCGGACAGGGGTATTACGAGCAGTACTTC	CASSPSTGQGYYEQYF
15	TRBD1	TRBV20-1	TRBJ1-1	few	TGCAGTGCTAGAGATGGGAGGGGGCGGATCACTGAAGCTTTCTTT	CSARDGRGRITEAFF
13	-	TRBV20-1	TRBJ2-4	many	TGCAGTGCTGACCCGGACAGGGAGGGCATTCAGTACTTC	CSADPDREGIQYF
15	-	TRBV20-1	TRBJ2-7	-	TGCAGTGCAAGGAACCCGGACACTCCAACCTACGAGCAGTACTTC	CSARNPDTPTYEQYF
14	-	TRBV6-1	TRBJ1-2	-	TGTGCCAGCAGCTCCACGGGGGCAGGCTCTGGCTACACCTTC	CASSSTGAGSGYTF
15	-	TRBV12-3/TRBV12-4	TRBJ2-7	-	TGTGCCAGCAGTTTAGCGACGTATCAAACCTACGAGCAGTACTTC	CASSLATYQTYEQYF
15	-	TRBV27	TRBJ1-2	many	TGTGCCAGCAGTTTATCTTCCCCCCAAGGCGATGGCTACACCTTC	CASSLSSPQGDGYTF
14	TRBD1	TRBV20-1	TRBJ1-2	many	TGCAGTGCCGACGGGACAGGGACTAACTATGGCTACACCTTC	CSADGTGTNYGYTF
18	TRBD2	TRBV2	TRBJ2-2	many	TGTGCCAGCAGTGGACTAGCGGAGCCGCCCTTTAACACCGGGGAGCTGTTTTTT	CASSGLAEPPFNTGELFF
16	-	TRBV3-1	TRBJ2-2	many	TGTGCCAGCAGATTTGGAGGTGGAGGGACCGCCGGGGAGCTGTTTTTT	CASRFGGGGTAGELFF
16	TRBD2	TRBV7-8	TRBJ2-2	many	TGTGCCAGCAGCGGCGGACTAGCGAGGACCACCGGGGAGCTGTTTTTT	CASSGGLARTTGELFF
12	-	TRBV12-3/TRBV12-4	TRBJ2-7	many	TGTGCCAGCACCTGGACACAGGGCGAGCAGTACTTC	CASTWTQGEQYF
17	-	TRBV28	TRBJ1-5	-	TGTGCCAGCAGTTTAATTTGGGGTGGGAGAGACAATCAGCCCCAGCATTTT	CASSLIWGGRDNQPQHF
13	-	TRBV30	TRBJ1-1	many	TGTGCCTGGAGTCTCGGACCCGGGGCTGAAGCTTTCTTT	CAWSLGPGAEAFF
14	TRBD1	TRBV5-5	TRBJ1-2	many	TGTGCCAGCAGCAGGGGGACAGCTAACTATGGCTACACCTTC	CASSRGTANYGYTF
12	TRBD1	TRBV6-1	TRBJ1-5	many	TGTGCCAGCCGCGAAGGGGGCAAGCCCCAGCATTTT	CASREGGKPQHF